This TCR beta chain came from a study of tumor T cells in aggressive B-cell lymphoma. Profiling relied on immunoSEQ multiplex PCR, and the TCRdb table lists in-frame clones only, not all of them. The sample shows 8,000 to 9,500 clones, more than 75% of them seen only once. Trimming took 3 bases from V and 7 from J; bases not matched to a gene: 15. The CDR3 contains 17 residues. Germline CDR1 KGHSH, CDR2 LQKENI. This receptor was obtained from an adult with diffuse large B cell lymphoma. This chain links TRBV18 with TRBJ2-1; TRBD1 aligns across 7 bases. Sequencing was carried out using tumor tissue. CDR3 protein: CASSPQQTRQGRNEQFF. For the CDR3, the DNA is TGTGCCAGCTCACCCCAACAAACGAGACAGGGTCGAAATGAGCAGTTCTTC. Full variable domain (missing parts from reference TRBV18 and TRBJ2-1): NAGVMQNPRHLVRRRGQEARLRCSPMKGHSHVYWYRQLPEEGLKFMVYLQKENIIDESGMPKERFSAEFPKEGPSILRIQQVVRGDSAAYFCASSPQQTRQGRNEQFFGPGTRLTVL.